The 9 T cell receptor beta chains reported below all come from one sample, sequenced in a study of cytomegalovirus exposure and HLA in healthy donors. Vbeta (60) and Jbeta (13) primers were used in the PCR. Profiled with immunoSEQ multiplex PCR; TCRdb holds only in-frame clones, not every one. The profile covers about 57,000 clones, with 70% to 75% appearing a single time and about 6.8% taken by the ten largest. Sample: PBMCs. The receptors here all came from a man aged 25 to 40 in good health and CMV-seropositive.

In nucleotides, the CDR3 is TGTGCCAGCAGTGAAGGTTTCGGACACTCACGCCCCTACGAGCAGTACTTC. Translating gives CASSEGFGHSRPYEQYF. The chain links TRBV6-1 to TRBJ2-5, with D tentatively TRBD1 (5 bases). The closer fit of TRBJ2-7 to the DNA end suggests the J call may be wrong. CDR1 is MNHNS, CDR2 SASEGT, per germline. The CDR3 length is 17 residues.

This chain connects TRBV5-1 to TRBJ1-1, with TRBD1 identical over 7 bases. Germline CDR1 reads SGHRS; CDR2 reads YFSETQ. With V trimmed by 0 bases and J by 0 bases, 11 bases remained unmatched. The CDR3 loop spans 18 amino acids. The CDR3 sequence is CASSLEVYMGQMNTEAFF. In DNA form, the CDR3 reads TGCGCCAGCAGCTTGGAGGTATATATGGGACAGATGAACACTGAAGCTTTCTTT.

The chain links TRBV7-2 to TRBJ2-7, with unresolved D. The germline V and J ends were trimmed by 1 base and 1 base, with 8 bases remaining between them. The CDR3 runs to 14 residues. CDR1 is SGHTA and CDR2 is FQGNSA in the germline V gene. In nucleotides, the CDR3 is TGTGCCAGCAGCTTAGATACACAATCCTACGAGCAGTACTTC. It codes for CASSLDTQSYEQYF. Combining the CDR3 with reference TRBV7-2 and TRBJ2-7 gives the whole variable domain GAGVSQSPSNKVTEKGKDVELRCDPISGHTALYWYRQSLGQGLEFLIYFQGNSAPDKSGLPSDRFSAERTGGSVSTLTIQRTQQEDSAVYLCASSLDTQSYEQYFGPGTRLTVT.

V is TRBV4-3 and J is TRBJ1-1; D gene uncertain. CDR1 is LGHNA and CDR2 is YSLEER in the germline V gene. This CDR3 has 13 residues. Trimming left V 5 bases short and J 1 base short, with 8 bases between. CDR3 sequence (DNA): TGCGCCAGCAGCAACCGGAGGAACACTGAAGCTTTCTTT. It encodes CASSNRRNTEAFF.

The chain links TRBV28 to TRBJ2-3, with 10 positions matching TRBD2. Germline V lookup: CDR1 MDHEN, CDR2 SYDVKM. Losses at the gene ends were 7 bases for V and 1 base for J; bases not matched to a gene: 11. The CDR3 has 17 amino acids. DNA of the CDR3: TGTGCCAGCACCCTCTCCGGGCTAGCGGGGGGCACAGATACGCAGTATTTT. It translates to CASTLSGLAGGTDTQYF.

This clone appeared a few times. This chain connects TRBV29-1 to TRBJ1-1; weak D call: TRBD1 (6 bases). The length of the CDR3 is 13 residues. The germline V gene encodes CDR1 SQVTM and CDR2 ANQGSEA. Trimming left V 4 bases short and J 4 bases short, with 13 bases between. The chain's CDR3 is CSVVRGGGTEAFF. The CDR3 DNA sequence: TGCAGCGTTGTCAGGGGCGGTGGCACTGAAGCTTTCTTT.

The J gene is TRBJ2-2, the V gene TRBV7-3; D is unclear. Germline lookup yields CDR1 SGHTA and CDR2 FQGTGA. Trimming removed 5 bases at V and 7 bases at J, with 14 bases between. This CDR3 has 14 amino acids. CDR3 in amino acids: CASSLSGLYGELFF. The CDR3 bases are TGTGCCAGCAGCCTATCCGGGTTGTACGGGGAGCTGTTTTTT.

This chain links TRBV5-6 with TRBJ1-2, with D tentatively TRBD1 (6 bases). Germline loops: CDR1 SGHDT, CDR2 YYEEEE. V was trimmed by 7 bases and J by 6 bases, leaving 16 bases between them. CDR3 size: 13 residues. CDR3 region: CASLKRGADGYTF. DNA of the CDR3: TGTGCCAGCCTGAAGCGGGGGGCCGATGGCTACACCTTC.

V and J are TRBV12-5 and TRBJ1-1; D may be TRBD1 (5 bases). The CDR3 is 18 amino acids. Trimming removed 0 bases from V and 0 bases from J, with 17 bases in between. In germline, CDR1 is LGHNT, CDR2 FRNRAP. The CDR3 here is CASGLVSGPGIMNTEAFF. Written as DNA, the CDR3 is TGTGCTAGTGGTTTGGTATCTGGGCCAGGGATCATGAACACTGAAGCTTTCTTT.